These 21 T cell receptor beta chains were all obtained from the same sample, sequenced in a study of cytomegalovirus exposure and HLA in healthy donors. Amplification used 60 Vbeta primers and 13 Jbeta primers. Generated by immunoSEQ multiplex PCR, the TCRdb table keeps only in-frame clones and is missing some. Of roughly 140,000 clones listed, 78% are singletons. Sequenced material: PBMCs. These receptors were collected from a man aged 35-49 years in good health and CMV-seropositive.

This clone was seen only a few times. The rearrangement uses TRBV10-3 and TRBJ2-3; 16 bases align to TRBD2. The CDR3 loop spans 16 amino acids. V trimming: 5 bases; J trimming: 5 bases; junction bases outside the gene matches: 4. Germline V gene sequence: CDR1 ENHRY, CDR2 SYGVKD. The CDR3 loop is CAISPGLAGGVDTQYF. CDR3 nucleotide sequence: TGTGCCATCAGTCCGGGACTAGCGGGAGGGGTAGATACGCAGTATTTT.

The chain carries TRBV5-6 and TRBJ2-4; 8 nucleotides match TRBD1. V trimming: 3 bases; J trimming: 9 bases; junction bases outside the gene matches: 11. Looked up from germline, CDR1 is SGHDT and CDR2 is YYEEEE. The CDR3 is 15 residues long. CDR3 coding DNA: TGTGCCAGCAGCTCCGCTCAACAGGGGGTGGGCATTCAGTACTTC. As protein: CASSSAQQGVGIQYF.

The chain uses TRBV7-2 and TRBJ1-2; 9 bases align to TRBD1. CDR1 is SGHTA, CDR2 FQGNSA, per germline. The CDR3 has 18 residues. The V segment lost 5 bases and the J segment 8 bases; nucleotides outside the gene matches: 21. CDR3 residues: CASSPWPPSGQGIGGYTF. In DNA form, the CDR3 reads TGTGCCAGCAGCCCCTGGCCCCCCTCTGGACAGGGGATTGGAGGCTACACCTTC.

The rearrangement joins TRBV10-2 to TRBJ1-1, with a weak D call TRBD1 (6 bases). Looked up from germline, CDR1 is WSHSY and CDR2 is SAAADI. V was shortened by 3 bases and J by 4 bases, with 9 bases between the two germline ends. This CDR3 comprises 13 residues. The CDR3 region has the DNA TGCGCCAGCAGTGATCAGGGGCTCACTGAAGCTTTCTTT. It encodes CASSDQGLTEAFF.

The chain recombines TRBV9 with TRBJ2-1; 9 nucleotides line up with TRBD2. The J segment lost 0 bases and the V segment lost 6 bases, leaving 4 bases of the junction unmatched. CDR1 is SGDLS, CDR2 YYNGEE, per germline. The CDR3 loop spans 15 amino acids. DNA of the CDR3: TGTGCCAGCAATCAAGCGGGAGGCTCCTACAATGAGCAGTTCTTC. Encoded protein: CASNQAGGSYNEQFF.

CDR3 residues: CASGRDNQAEAFF. CDR3 DNA: TGTGCCAGTGGCAGGGACAATCAAGCTGAAGCTTTCTTT. The rearrangement links TRBV9 to TRBJ1-1; tentatively, D is TRBD1 (6 bases). In germline, CDR1 is SGDLS, CDR2 YYNGEE. V was shortened by 8 bases and J by 6 bases, with 17 bases between the two germline ends. This CDR3 is 13 amino acids long.

A remark on this clone: One junction end does not reproduce the germline sequence, and a read error may be involved. The chain uses TRBV7-9 and TRBJ2-3; D may be TRBD2 (5 bases). The CDR3 has 15 amino acids. In germline, CDR1 is SEHNR, CDR2 FQNEAQ (reference sequence). CDR3 nucleotide sequence: TGTTCCAGCAGCTTTAGAGCGGCCACCACAGATACGCAGTATTTT. This gives the protein CSSSFRAATTDTQYF.

The chain couples TRBV9 to TRBJ2-1; 9 bases are a match to TRBD2. The CDR3 runs to 16 residues. CDR1 and CDR2 from the germline V gene are SGDLS and YYNGEE. The V gene end was trimmed by 0 bases and the J gene end by 7 bases; junction bases not matched to a gene: 8. In DNA, the CDR3 is TGTGCCAGCAGCGTAGGGGGTAGCGGGAGAGGGAATGAGCAGTTCTTC. The encoded protein is CASSVGGSGRGNEQFF.

The chain combines TRBV11-1 with TRBJ2-1, with D possibly being TRBD2 (6 bases). The CDR3 covers 15 residues. V lost 2 bases and J lost 9, with 17 bases in between. The germline gives CDR1 SGHAT, CDR2 FQDESV (reference sequence). CDR3 amino acids: CASSLLYSLGGEQFF. The CDR3 DNA follows: TGTGCCAGCAGCTTACTATATTCGCTGGGGGGTGAGCAGTTCTTC.

The CDR3 loop is CASSLVAGGPFPYEQYF. The CDR3 DNA is TGTGCCAGCAGCTTGGTAGCGGGAGGGCCGTTCCCCTACGAGCAGTACTTC. The chain links TRBV7-9 to TRBJ2-7; 11 bases are shared with TRBD2. The V segment lost 3 bases and the J segment 2 bases; nucleotides outside the gene matches: 9. The CDR3 runs to 17 residues. Looked up from germline, CDR1 is SEHNR and CDR2 is FQNEAQ (reference sequence).

This chain's CDR3 is CASRLTSIQETQYF. In DNA form, the CDR3 reads TGTGCCAGCAGACTAACAAGTATACAAGAGACCCAGTACTTC. This rearrangement joins TRBV6-5 to TRBJ2-5; D remains ambiguous. The germline V gene has CDR1 MNHEY and CDR2 SVGAGI. The CDR3 extends over 14 amino acids. Trimming stripped 6 bases from V and 2 bases from J, with 13 bases between.

The genes are TRBV11-3 and TRBJ2-1; maybe TRBD2 (6 bases). CDR1 SGHNT and CDR2 YENEEA come from the germline V gene. V shed 1 base and J shed 0 bases, with 7 bases lying between them. The CDR3 consists of 15 residues. DNA of the CDR3: TGTGCCAGCAGCTTAGGACTAGACTCCTACAATGAGCAGTTCTTC. This translates into CASSLGLDSYNEQFF. The whole variable domain, filled in from reference TRBV11-3 and TRBJ2-1, reads EAGVVQSPRYKIIEKKQPVAFWCNPISGHNTLYWYLQNLGQGPELLIRYENEEAVDDSQLPKDRFSAERLKGVDSTLKIQPAELGDSAVYLCASSLGLDSYNEQFFGPGTRLTVL.

The V gene is TRBV7-9, the J gene TRBJ1-1; 8 bases map to TRBD1. The CDR3 totals 15 residues. The ends lost 5 bases at V and 6 bases at J; junction bases unmatched: 11. The germline CDR1 and CDR2 sequences are SEHNR and FQNEAQ (reference sequence). The CDR3 DNA sequence: TGTGCCAGCAGCACGCGACAGGGGACCGAATCTGAAGCTTTCTTT. This sequence encodes CASSTRQGTESEAFF.

This chain's CDR3 is CASSRGQGHQPQHF. The CDR3 DNA reads TGTGCCAGCAGCCGCGGACAGGGACATCAGCCCCAGCATTTT. The J gene is TRBJ1-5, the V gene TRBV7-2; 8 bases agree with TRBD1. V shed 5 bases, J shed 5 bases, and the junction held 5 bases outside the gene matches. The CDR3 spans 14 residues. Germline-derived CDR1 and CDR2 are SGHTA and FQGNSA.

Worth noting for this clone: Germline is not matched at one junction end, which may reflect a read error. This sample also contains other DNA sequences that code for the same CDR3. The rearrangement joins TRBV7-3 to TRBJ1-1, with D unclear. The CDR3 spans 13 residues. In germline, CDR1 is SGHTA, CDR2 FQGTGA. The CDR3 loop reads CASSLTLDTEAFF. CDR3 coding DNA: TGCGCCAGCAGCTTAACCCTAGACACTGAAGCTTTCTTT.

The chain couples TRBV5-1 to TRBJ1-3, with D possibly matching TRBD1 (5 bases). Germline V gene lookup returns CDR1 SGHRS and CDR2 YFSETQ. The V gene lost 0 bases and the J gene lost 0 bases, with 16 bases spanning the gap. The CDR3 is 18 amino acids. Here the CDR3 reads CASSLGAYRTSSGNTIYF. As DNA, the CDR3 is TGCGCCAGCAGCTTGGGGGCCTACAGGACCAGCTCTGGAAACACCATATATTTT.

V usage is TRBV19 and J usage is TRBJ2-7; tentative D call: TRBD2 (5 bases). Per the germline V gene, CDR1 is LNHDA and CDR2 is SQIVND (reference sequence). Trimming took off 2 bases at V and 7 bases at J, with 15 bases between the two ends. This CDR3 is built from 14 residues. CDR3 region: CASSIMDSAGEQYF. The CDR3 nucleotides read TGTGCCAGTAGTATAATGGACTCAGCTGGGGAGCAGTACTTC.

The rearrangement uses TRBV19 and TRBJ1-1; tentatively, D is TRBD1 (6 bases). CDR3 length: 16 amino acids. Germline assignment: CDR1 LNHDA and CDR2 SQIVND (reference sequence). The ends were cut back, 1 base at V and 0 bases at J, with 12 bases in the middle. The CDR3 loop reads CASSIAQGFMNTEAFF. CDR3 DNA: TGTGCCAGTAGTATAGCTCAGGGGTTTATGAACACTGAAGCTTTCTTT.

The chain combines TRBV7-2 with TRBJ2-1; D may be TRBD1 (6 bases). This CDR3 region has 14 residues. Deletions cut 1 base from V and 5 bases from J, with 9 bases between. Germline V gene sequence: CDR1 SGHTA, CDR2 FQGNSA. The CDR3 protein is CASSLVQGNNEQFF. CDR3 nucleotide sequence: TGTGCCAGCAGCTTAGTACAGGGTAACAATGAGCAGTTCTTC.

This clone was found a few times. This chain joins TRBV6-5 and TRBJ1-1; a possible D gene is TRBD1 (6 bases). V was pared by 4 bases and J by 6 bases, with 21 bases between. The CDR3 length is 16 residues. Germline CDR1 reads MNHEY; CDR2 reads SVGAGI. The DNA for the CDR3 is TGTGCCAGCAGTTCACTGCTAACAGGGATAAACGCTGAAGCTTTCTTT. Amino acid sequence: CASSSLLTGINAEAFF.

The chain recombines TRBV6-5 with TRBJ2-7; D perhaps matches TRBD1 (5 bases). Germline V gives CDR1 MNHEY, CDR2 SVGAGI. Trimming left V 6 bases short and J 1 base short, with 7 bases between. The CDR3 extends over 12 amino acids. The CDR3 DNA reads TGTGCCAGCAGCAGGGCATCCTACGAGCAGTACTTC. Translating it yields CASSRASYEQYF.